This record concerns one T cell receptor beta chain sequence. What it binds is not known. Each TCR beta cDNA library carried unique molecular identifiers. A single record per CDR3 protein comes from TCRdb applying MiXCR to the PCR reads. The data contain some 690,000 distinct CDR3 sequences, 25% to 30% of them seen just once; the ten biggest clones take up roughly 0.57%. The source of the sample is a study of post-analysis software for immune sequencing data. Looking at the study overall: Secondary progressive, relapsing-remitting and progressive-relapsing multiple sclerosis were among the included disease courses. The study's findings and limits: In patients, five or six TRBV segments were more frequent than in controls, with TRBV5-6, TRBV5-1 and TRBV20-1 among them.

Trimming shortened V by 3 bases and J by 1 base, and 12 bases separated the two germline ends. CDR3 length: 16 residues. CDR1 is KGHDR, CDR2 SFDVKD, per germline. Sequenced material: blood. The V gene is TRBV24-1, the J gene TRBJ2-1; the D gene is possibly TRBD1 (5 bases). The sequence derives from a girl aged 10-17 years with multiple sclerosis. Here the CDR3 DNA reads TGTGCCACCAGTGATGGTTTGTCAGGGTCCTACAATGAGCAGTTCTTC. Amino acids: CATSDGLSGSYNEQFF.